These 29 T cell receptor beta chains share one sample of origin, sequenced in a study of blood T cell repertoires in COVID-19. Assay: immunoSEQ multiplex PCR; the TCRdb copy retains only in-frame clones and omits some. The sample holds 150,000 to 200,000 clones, around nine tenths seen once. The sample comprised peripheral blood. These receptors all stem from a human donor in a cohort sampled during active COVID-19.

The V and J genes are TRBV4-3 and TRBJ1-5; D is possibly TRBD1 (6 bases). Germline CDR1 LGHNA, CDR2 YSLEER. The CDR3 is 15 amino acids. Trimming stripped 0 bases from V and 6 bases from J, with 12 bases between. CDR3 loop: CASSQDRQGSQPQHF. As DNA, the CDR3 is TGCGCCAGCAGCCAAGATAGGCAGGGGAGTCAGCCCCAGCATTTT.

The chain has TRBV7-8 and TRBJ2-6, with a possible D match to TRBD2 (6 bases). The germline CDR1 and CDR2 sequences are SGHVS and FQNEAQ. V shed 3 bases and J shed 0 bases, with 6 bases lying between them. The CDR3 contains 15 residues. The CDR3 sequence: CASSLGGSGANVLTF. The DNA of the CDR3 is TGTGCCAGCAGCTTGGGGGGCTCTGGGGCCAACGTCCTGACTTTC.

This clone appeared a single time. The V call is TRBV28, the J call TRBJ2-2; D may be TRBD2 (7 bases). The CDR3 consists of 16 residues. Looked up from germline, CDR1 is MDHEN and CDR2 is SYDVKM. Trimming removed 3 bases from V and 4 bases from J, with 15 bases in between. CDR3 DNA: TGTGCCAGCAGTTTCCCGTGGGGGGGGCGCACCGGGGAGCTGTTTTTT. This encodes CASSFPWGGRTGELFF.

The rearrangement joins TRBV7-8 to TRBJ1-5; the D is unclear. This CDR3 comprises 15 residues. V lost 5 bases and J lost 2, with 13 bases in between. Germline CDR1 is SGHVS and CDR2 is FQNEAQ. DNA for the CDR3: TGTGCCAGCAGCCTCAATCCGAGCGGCAATCAGCCCCAGCATTTT. Encoded protein: CASSLNPSGNQPQHF.

The gene calls are TRBV12-3 or TRBV12-4 and TRBJ2-7; 7 bases fit TRBD2. The CDR3 covers 12 residues. V shed 3 bases, J shed 6 bases, and the junction held 2 bases outside the gene matches. For the CDR3, the DNA is TGTGCCAGCAGTTTCATAGCGGGCGAGCAGTACTTC. It codes for CASSFIAGEQYF.

J is TRBJ2-3 and V is TRBV13; 7 bases are shared with TRBD2. This CDR3 is 15 amino acids long. The junction had 7 bases not matched to a gene; V was cut back by 6 bases and J by 1 base. The germline CDR1 and CDR2 sequences are PRHDT and FYEKMQ (reference sequence). CDR3 region: CASRIEREGTDTQYF. The CDR3 DNA sequence: TGTGCCAGCAGAATCGAGCGGGAAGGCACAGATACGCAGTATTTT.

The genes are TRBV6-4 and TRBJ2-2; 11 bases map to TRBD2. The CDR3 contains 18 residues. V shed 5 bases, J shed 3 bases, and the junction held 11 bases outside the gene matches. Germline V gives CDR1 MRHNA, CDR2 SNTAGT. CDR3 sequence reads: CASSRKPPGLADTGELFF. The CDR3 region has the DNA TGTGCCAGCAGTAGAAAACCCCCGGGACTAGCGGACACCGGGGAGCTGTTTTTT.

V and J are TRBV4-3 and TRBJ1-2; 8 bases map to TRBD1. V lost 0 bases and J lost 8; bases outside the gene matches: 5. The CDR3 runs 14 residues. Germline-derived CDR1 and CDR2 are LGHNA and YSLEER. The CDR3 reads CASSQDLAGGGYTF. The CDR3 nucleotides are TGCGCCAGCAGCCAAGATTTGGCAGGGGGCGGCTACACCTTC.

The genes are TRBV9 and TRBJ2-3; D uncertain. This CDR3 has 13 amino acids. CDR1 and CDR2 from the germline V gene are SGDLS and YYNGEE. Trimming pared 0 bases from V and 1 base from J, leaving 3 bases between. CDR3 amino acids: CASSVVGTDTQYF. For the CDR3, the DNA is TGTGCCAGCAGCGTAGTAGGCACAGATACGCAGTATTTT.

The DNA of the CDR3 is TGTGCCAGCAGACAGGGTTACGAGCAGTACTTC. Protein product: CASRQGYEQYF. This rearrangement joins TRBV25-1 to TRBJ2-7; possibly TRBD1 for D (6 bases). Germline V gene data show CDR1 as MGHDK and CDR2 as SYGVNS. Trimming took 6 bases from V and 4 from J, leaving 7 bases between them. This CDR3 is 11 amino acids long.

This chain connects TRBV3-1 (or the pseudogene TRBV3-2) to TRBJ1-5, with 12 bases matching TRBD1. The CDR3 runs to 19 residues. V lost 3 bases, J lost 0 bases, and 9 bases stayed unmatched. CDR1 is LGHDT and CDR2 is YNNKEL in the germline V gene (reference sequence). CDR3 coding DNA: TGTGCCAGCAGCCATGGGACAGGGGGCCCCCCTTATAGCAATCAGCCCCAGCATTTT. It encodes CASSHGTGGPPYSNQPQHF.

The chain has TRBV7-3 and TRBJ1-1; 11 nucleotides line up with TRBD1. This CDR3 comprises 17 residues. The J segment lost 2 bases and the V segment lost 2 bases, leaving 7 bases of the junction unmatched. Germline V gene lookup returns CDR1 SGHTA and CDR2 FQGTGA. CDR3 in amino acids: CASSLDTGQGENTEAFF. CDR3 DNA: TGTGCCAGCAGCTTAGATACGGGACAGGGGGAAAACACTGAAGCTTTCTTT.

The gene calls are TRBV10-3 and TRBJ2-7, with unresolved D. CDR3 size: 12 residues. V lost 0 bases to trimming and J lost 4 bases, with 4 bases between them. Germline-derived CDR1 and CDR2 are ENHRY and SYGVKD. This CDR3 is CAISESMYEQYF. The DNA of the CDR3 is TGTGCCATCAGTGAGTCTATGTACGAGCAGTACTTC.

The J gene is TRBJ2-7, the V gene TRBV9; 12 nucleotides match TRBD2. The CDR3 totals 17 residues. Germline V lookup: CDR1 SGDLS, CDR2 YYNGEE. Trimming cost V 4 bases and J 2 bases; bases outside gene matches: 10. The CDR3 is CASSPGTSGLEAYEQYF. The CDR3 nucleotides are TGTGCCAGCAGCCCCGGGACTAGCGGGTTGGAGGCCTACGAGCAGTACTTC.

This clone was counted once. V usage is TRBV6-5 and J usage is TRBJ2-1; 8 bases line up with TRBD2. The CDR3 extends over 16 amino acids. V lost 2 bases, J lost 3 bases, and 6 bases stayed unmatched. Germline-derived CDR1 and CDR2 are MNHEY and SVGAGI. The CDR3 here is CASSYLFSGDYNEQFF. CDR3 bases: TGTGCCAGCAGTTACCTTTTTAGCGGGGACTACAATGAGCAGTTCTTC.

The chain couples TRBV15 to TRBJ2-7; 9 nucleotides agree with TRBD1. Germline CDR1 and CDR2: LNHNV and YYDKDF (reference sequence). V was clipped by 3 bases and J by 5 bases; unmatched bases: 11. The CDR3 is 16 residues long. The CDR3 bases are TGTGCCACCAGCAGGAAGACCGGGACAGGGAAGGACGAGCAGTACTTC. Its protein is CATSRKTGTGKDEQYF. Supplemented by reference TRBV15 and TRBJ2-7, the full variable domain reads DAMVIQNPRYQVTQFGKPVTLSCSQTLNHNVMYWYQQKSSQAPKLLFHYYDKDFNNEADTPDNFQSRRPNTSFCFLDIRSPGLGDTAMYLCATSRKTGTGKDEQYFGPGTRLTVT.

The chain carries TRBV28 and TRBJ1-1, with TRBD1 matching 8 bases. In germline, CDR1 is MDHEN, CDR2 SYDVKM. V shed 10 bases and J 5 bases; nucleotides not matched to a gene: 15. The CDR3 totals 15 residues. The CDR3 nucleotides read TGTGCCACCCGGGTGACAGGGGTTTCGCGGACTGAAGCTTTCTTT. Translated, it gives CATRVTGVSRTEAFF.

The chain carries TRBV6-2 or TRBV6-3 and TRBJ2-5; 9 bases map to TRBD1. The CDR3 consists of 15 residues. The ends lost 6 bases at V and 2 bases at J; junction bases unmatched: 7. The germline V gene has CDR1 MNHEY and CDR2 SVGEGT. Written as DNA, the CDR3 is TGTGCCAGCAGCCAGGACAGGGGAAAACAAGAGACCCAGTACTTC. Its protein product is CASSQDRGKQETQYF.

V usage is TRBV9 and J usage is TRBJ2-1; the match to TRBD2 covers 11 bases. The CDR3 has 16 residues. Germline V lookup: CDR1 SGDLS, CDR2 YYNGEE. J lost 2 bases, V lost 3 bases, and 4 bases had no gene match. CDR3 DNA: TGTGCCAGCAGCGAGGGACTAGCGGTTACCTACAATGAGCAGTTCTTC. Amino acids: CASSEGLAVTYNEQFF.

The chain links TRBV15 to TRBJ1-2; a weak D match, TRBD1 (6 bases). CDR3 length: 18 residues. V lost 5 bases, J lost 3 bases, and 25 bases lay in between. The germline CDR1 and CDR2 sequences are LNHNV and YYDKDF (reference sequence). CDR3 in amino acids: CATSASGGQGLVYYGYTF. CDR3 sequence (DNA): TGTGCCACCAGCGCATCCGGGGGGCAGGGACTGGTGTACTATGGCTACACCTTC. Supplemented by reference TRBV15 and TRBJ1-2, the full variable domain reads DAMVIQNPRYQVTQFGKPVTLSCSQTLNHNVMYWYQQKSSQAPKLLFHYYDKDFNNEADTPDNFQSRRPNTSFCFLDIRSPGLGDTAMYLCATSASGGQGLVYYGYTFGSGTRLTVV.

This rearrangement joins TRBV20-1 to TRBJ2-2; weak D call: TRBD1 (8 bases). This CDR3 has 15 amino acids. V was trimmed by 3 bases and J by 0 bases, leaving 11 bases between them. Germline CDR1 reads DFQATT; CDR2 reads SNEGSKA (reference sequence). CDR3 coding DNA: TGCAGTGCTAGTACAGGGGGGGCGAACACCGGGGAGCTGTTTTTT. As protein: CSASTGGANTGELFF.

The CDR3 nucleotides are TGTGCCAGCAGAGGACAGAGCTCCTATAATTCACCCCTCCACTTT. Protein product: CASRGQSSYNSPLHF. The chain couples TRBV6-6 to TRBJ1-6; tentatively, D is TRBD1 (6 bases). Trimming pared 6 bases from V and 0 bases from J, leaving 9 bases between. The CDR3 consists of 15 residues. Germline CDR1 MNHNY, CDR2 SVGAGI (reference sequence).

The chain combines TRBV4-1 with TRBJ2-5, with TRBD2 matching 7 bases. From germline, CDR1 is MGHRA and CDR2 YSYEKL. V was pared by 1 base and J by 5 bases, with 4 bases of the junction left unmatched. The CDR3 runs to 14 residues. The CDR3 here is CASSQAGGGETQYF. The CDR3 nucleotides read TGCGCCAGCAGCCAAGCGGGAGGTGGGGAGACCCAGTACTTC.

This clone was observed once. The genes are TRBV5-4 and TRBJ1-2; tentative D call: TRBD1 (6 bases). The CDR3 sequence is 17 residues long. V was shortened by 3 bases and J by 4 bases, with 22 bases between the two germline ends. The germline gives CDR1 SGHNT, CDR2 YYREEE (reference sequence). The CDR3 DNA sequence: TGTGCCAGCAGCTCCAGGTCCCGGGACATTCGTAGCTATGGCTACACCTTC. Protein: CASSSRSRDIRSYGYTF.

This chain connects TRBV6-2 or TRBV6-3 to TRBJ2-7; 7 bases agree with TRBD1. CDR1 MNHEY and CDR2 SVGEGT come from the germline V gene. The CDR3 extends over 14 amino acids. V dropped 2 bases and J dropped 2; count of bases not matched to a gene: 3. In DNA form, the CDR3 reads TGTGCCAGCAGTTACAGGGGGCCCCCCTACGAGCAGTACTTC. This sequence encodes CASSYRGPPYEQYF.

The V call is TRBV7-3, the J call TRBJ1-2; 11 bases are a match to TRBD1. The germline V gene encodes CDR1 SGHTA and CDR2 FQGTGA. This CDR3 comprises 18 residues. The junction had 8 bases not matched to a gene; V was cut back by 0 bases and J by 2 bases. The CDR3: CASSLTPGQGDQNYGYTF. The CDR3 DNA reads TGTGCCAGCAGCTTAACCCCGGGACAGGGGGACCAAAACTATGGCTACACCTTC.

The V and J genes are TRBV6-2 or TRBV6-3 and TRBJ1-5; TRBD1 matches 9 bases. Germline lookup yields CDR1 MNHEY and CDR2 SVGEGT. The junction had 6 bases not matched to a gene; V was cut back by 5 bases and J by 4 bases. The length of the CDR3 is 15 residues. CDR3 bases: TGTGCCAGCAGTGACAGGGGGGTAGGGAATCAGCCCCAGCATTTT. Translation gives CASSDRGVGNQPQHF.

The chain links TRBV3-1 (or the pseudogene TRBV3-2) to TRBJ2-7, with 8 bases matching TRBD2. CDR3 length: 17 residues. Germline loops: CDR1 LGHDT, CDR2 YNNKEL (reference sequence). V lost 2 bases and J lost 2; bases outside the gene matches: 11. The CDR3 nucleotides are TGTGCCAGCAGCCAAAAATCTAGCGGGTTAGGCACCTACGAGCAGTACTTC. This encodes CASSQKSSGLGTYEQYF.

This chain joins TRBV30 and TRBJ2-7, with TRBD1 matching 7 bases. With V trimmed by 0 bases and J by 4 bases, 9 bases remained unmatched. This CDR3 is 15 amino acids long. The germline gives CDR1 GTSNPN, CDR2 SVGIG (reference sequence). The CDR3 bases are TGTGCCTGGAGTGTTGGGGCAGGGGGATTGTACGAGCAGTACTTC. It codes for CAWSVGAGGLYEQYF.